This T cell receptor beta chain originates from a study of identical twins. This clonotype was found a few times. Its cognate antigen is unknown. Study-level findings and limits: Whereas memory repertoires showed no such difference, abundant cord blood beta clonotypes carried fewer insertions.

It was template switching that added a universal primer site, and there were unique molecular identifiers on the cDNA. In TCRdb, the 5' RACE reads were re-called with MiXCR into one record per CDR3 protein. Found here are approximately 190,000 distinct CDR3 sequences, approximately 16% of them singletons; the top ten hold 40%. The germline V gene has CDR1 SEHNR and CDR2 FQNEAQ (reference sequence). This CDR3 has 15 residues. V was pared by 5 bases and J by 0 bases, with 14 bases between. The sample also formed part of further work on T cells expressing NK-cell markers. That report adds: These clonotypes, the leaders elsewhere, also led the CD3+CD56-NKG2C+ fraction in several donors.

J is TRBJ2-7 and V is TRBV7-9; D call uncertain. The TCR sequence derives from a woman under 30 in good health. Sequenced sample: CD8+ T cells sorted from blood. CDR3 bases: TGTGCCAGCAGCCCCCCCCACGGGTCCTCCTACGAGCAGTACTTC. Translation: CASSPPHGSSYEQYF.